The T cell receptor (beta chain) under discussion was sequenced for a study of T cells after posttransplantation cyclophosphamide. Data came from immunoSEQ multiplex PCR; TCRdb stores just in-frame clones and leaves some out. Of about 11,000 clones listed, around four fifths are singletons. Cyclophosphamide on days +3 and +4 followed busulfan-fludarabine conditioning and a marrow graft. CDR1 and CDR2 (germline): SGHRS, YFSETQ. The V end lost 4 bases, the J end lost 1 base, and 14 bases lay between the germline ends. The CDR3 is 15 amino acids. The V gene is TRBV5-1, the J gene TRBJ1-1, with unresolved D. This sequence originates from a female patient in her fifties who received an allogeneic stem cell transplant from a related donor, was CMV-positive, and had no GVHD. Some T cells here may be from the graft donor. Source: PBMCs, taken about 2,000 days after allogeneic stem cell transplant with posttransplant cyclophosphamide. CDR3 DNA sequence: TGCGCCAGCAGCCCATTGGCGGGTGGGAACACTGAAGCTTTCTTT. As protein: CASSPLAGGNTEAFF.